These 16 T cell receptor beta chains came from one sample sequenced in a study of technical replicates of blood from a handful of donors. Repertoires were generated with immunoSEQ multiplex PCR, while TCRdb's copy carries only in-frame clones and drops some. The table shows tens of thousands of clones, with around 90% occurring only once. Input material: T cells isolated from PBMCs. The source is a human donor in good health.

This clone was detected once. The gene calls are TRBV11-2 and TRBJ2-7; tentatively, D is TRBD1 (5 bases). The germline V gene encodes CDR1 SGHAT and CDR2 FQNNGV. The CDR3 is 16 amino acids. The V end was cut by 0 bases, the J end by 5 bases, with 17 bases between. CDR3 sequence reads: CASSLDKRGPIHEQYF. The CDR3 region has the DNA TGTGCCAGCAGCTTAGATAAAAGGGGCCCAATCCACGAGCAGTACTTC.

The chain combines TRBV7-3 with TRBJ1-1, with D perhaps matching TRBD1 (5 bases). V was clipped by 4 bases and J by 4 bases, with 13 bases between them. Germline assignment: CDR1 SGHTA and CDR2 FQGTGA. The CDR3 is 14 amino acids. In nucleotides, the CDR3 is TGTGCCAGCAGCTATCAGGGTCGAGGCACTGAAGCTTTCTTT. It encodes CASSYQGRGTEAFF.

The table lists this clone with a count of one. The rearrangement joins TRBV28 to TRBJ1-3, with D unclear. This CDR3 has 12 residues. V was clipped by 3 bases and J by 4 bases, with 4 bases between them. CDR1 and CDR2 (germline): MDHEN, SYDVKM. This CDR3 is CASSFRGNTIYF. CDR3 DNA: TGTGCCAGCAGTTTTCGGGGAAACACCATATATTTT.

The chain is built from TRBV6-1 and TRBJ2-5; a weak D match, TRBD1 (5 bases). With 2 bases removed from V and 3 bases from J, the gap between germline ends came to 7 bases. Germline CDR1 and CDR2: MNHNS and SASEGT. There are 13 residues in the CDR3. The CDR3 protein is CASSELREETQYF. The CDR3 DNA reads TGTGCCAGCAGTGAACTCAGGGAAGAGACCCAGTACTTC.

This sequence joins TRBV4-2 and TRBJ2-1, with TRBD2 matching 11 bases. The CDR3 sequence is 18 residues long. The J segment lost 8 bases and the V segment lost 0 bases, leaving 12 bases of the junction unmatched. CDR1 is LGHNA, CDR2 YNFKEQ, per germline. The CDR3 DNA is TGTGCCAGCAGCCAAGAATCGACTAGCGGGGTTTTCTTCCATGAGCAGTTCTTC. As protein: CASSQESTSGVFFHEQFF.

The chain has TRBV28 and TRBJ2-5; D is unresolved. Trimming left V 7 bases short and J 4 bases short, with 13 bases between. Germline V gene sequence: CDR1 MDHEN, CDR2 SYDVKM. The CDR3 loop spans 13 amino acids. CDR3 DNA sequence: TGTGCCAGCATTTCGACGGGTCGAGAGACCCAGTACTTC. The encoded protein is CASISTGRETQYF.

The chain couples TRBV10-3 to TRBJ1-2; 7 bases match TRBD1. This CDR3 spans 14 amino acids. Trimming took 7 bases from V and 0 from J; bases not matched to a gene: 5. The V gene's germline CDR1 is ENHRY and CDR2 SYGVKD. The chain's CDR3 is CAIKRGPTNYGYTF. DNA for the CDR3: TGTGCCATCAAGAGGGGGCCTACTAACTATGGCTACACCTTC.

The chain has TRBV7-2 and TRBJ2-7, with D hard to call. The CDR3 extends over 13 amino acids. V lost 1 base, J lost 5 bases, and 9 bases lay in between. Germline V gene lookup returns CDR1 SGHTA and CDR2 FQGNSA. CDR3 protein: CASSLDLRDEQYF. The CDR3 bases are TGTGCCAGCAGCTTAGACTTACGCGACGAGCAGTACTTC.

This clone has a single count. CDR3 loop: CASSPRGVGAASGANVLTF. CDR3 DNA sequence: TGTGCCAGCTCACCACGGGGGGTAGGCGCTGCCTCTGGGGCCAACGTCCTGACTTTC. The chain combines TRBV18 with TRBJ2-6, with D tentatively TRBD2 (6 bases). The germline CDR1 and CDR2 sequences are KGHSH and LQKENI. Trimming stripped 1 base from V and 0 bases from J, with 16 bases between. The CDR3 has 19 amino acids.

This chain connects TRBV27 to TRBJ1-1; D uncertain. Deletions cut 2 bases from V and 0 bases from J, with 4 bases between. Per the germline V gene, CDR1 is MNHEY and CDR2 is SMNVEV (reference sequence). The CDR3 has 13 amino acids. The CDR3 reads CASSLQMNTEAFF. In DNA, the CDR3 is TGTGCCAGCAGTTTACAGATGAACACTGAAGCTTTCTTT.

The CDR3 DNA sequence: TGTGCCAGCAGCCGTAATCCCGTGGAGACCCAGTACTTC. Protein product: CASSRNPVETQYF. J is TRBJ2-5 and V is TRBV2; D remains unclear. The CDR3 consists of 13 residues. The germline V gene encodes CDR1 SNHLY and CDR2 FYNNEI. The V and J ends lost 6 bases and 5 bases respectively, with 13 bases between them.

J is TRBJ2-7 and V is TRBV28; unclear D gene. This CDR3 region has 14 residues. Trimming cost V 5 bases and J 0 bases, with 11 bases left between them. The germline CDR1 and CDR2 sequences are MDHEN and SYDVKM. For the CDR3, the DNA is TGTGCCAGCAGTCGCACGGTCCCCTCCTACGAGCAGTACTTC. It is translated as CASSRTVPSYEQYF.

The gene calls are TRBV18 and TRBJ2-1; 9 nucleotides match TRBD1. V was pared by 0 bases and J by 1 base, with 13 bases of the junction left unmatched. This CDR3 has 20 residues. Germline V lookup: CDR1 KGHSH, CDR2 LQKENI. This CDR3 reads CASSPPPGQGIYQSYNEQFF. The CDR3 nucleotides are TGTGCCAGCTCACCACCACCGGGACAGGGCATATACCAATCCTACAATGAGCAGTTCTTC.

This sequence joins TRBV11-1 and TRBJ2-7; tentative D call: TRBD1 (5 bases). Trimming stripped 4 bases from V and 1 base from J, with 14 bases between. CDR3 length equals 15 residues. The germline CDR1 and CDR2 sequences are SGHAT and FQDESV (reference sequence). CDR3 sequence: CASSSPTVKSYEQYF. Written as DNA, the CDR3 is TGTGCCAGCAGCTCACCGACAGTGAAATCCTACGAGCAGTACTTC.

V and J are TRBV2 and TRBJ1-3, with a tentative D call TRBD1 (5 bases). V was cut by 3 bases and J by 0 bases, with 9 bases left in between. The CDR3 covers 15 residues. Per the germline V gene, CDR1 is SNHLY and CDR2 is FYNNEI. This CDR3 reads CASSERQGSGNTIYF. Here the CDR3 DNA reads TGTGCCAGCAGTGAGAGGCAGGGCTCTGGAAACACCATATATTTT.

This clone was seen only once. The chain combines TRBV7-8 with TRBJ1-2; D is undetermined. Between the trimmed V and J ends, which lost 0 bases and 8 bases, there was a span of 25 bases. The CDR3 runs 18 residues. Germline-derived CDR1 and CDR2 are SGHVS and FQNEAQ. The CDR3: CASSLAGENTAATRGYTF. The CDR3 DNA reads TGTGCCAGCAGCTTAGCCGGGGAAAATACAGCCGCCACGAGAGGCTACACCTTC.